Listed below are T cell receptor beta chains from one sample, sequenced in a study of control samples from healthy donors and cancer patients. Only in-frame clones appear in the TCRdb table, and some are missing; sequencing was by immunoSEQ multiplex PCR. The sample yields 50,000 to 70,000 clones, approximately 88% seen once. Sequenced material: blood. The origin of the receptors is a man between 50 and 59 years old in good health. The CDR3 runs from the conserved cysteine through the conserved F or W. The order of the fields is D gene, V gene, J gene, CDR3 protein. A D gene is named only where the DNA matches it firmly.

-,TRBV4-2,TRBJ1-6,CASSQASFTNSPLHF
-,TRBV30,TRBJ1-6,CAWSSNSPLHF
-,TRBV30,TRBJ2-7,CAWSDGLTYEQYF
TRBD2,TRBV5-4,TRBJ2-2,CASTPLREGGELFF
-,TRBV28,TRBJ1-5,CASSSYRVYSNQPQHF
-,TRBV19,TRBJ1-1,CASSIPGFEAFF
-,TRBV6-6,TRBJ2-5,CASSLTGTQYF
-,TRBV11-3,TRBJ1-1,CASSLDFRGAEAFF
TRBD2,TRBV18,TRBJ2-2,CASSRSGRSTGELFF
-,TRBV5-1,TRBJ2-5,CASSWRGGGDQETQYF
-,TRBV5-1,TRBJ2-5,CASSSGRQPQAETQYF
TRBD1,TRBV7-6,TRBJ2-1,CASSFGTGGESSYNEQFF
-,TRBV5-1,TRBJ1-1,CASSLIDQGTGEAFF
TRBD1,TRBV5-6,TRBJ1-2,CASSAGTGRIYGYTF
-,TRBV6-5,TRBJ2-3,CASSSPRGYATDTQYF
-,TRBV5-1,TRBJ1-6,CASSVEDNSPLHF
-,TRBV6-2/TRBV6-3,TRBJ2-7,CASSYQGGYEQYF
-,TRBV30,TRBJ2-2,CAWSVRGTGELFF
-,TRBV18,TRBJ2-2,CASSLNRDSGELFF
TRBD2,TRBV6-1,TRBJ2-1,CASSVAGAYNEQFF
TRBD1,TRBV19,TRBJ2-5,CASSIGQGVETQYF
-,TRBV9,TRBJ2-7,CASSSPQTPYEQYF
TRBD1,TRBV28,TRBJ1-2,CASSLGPYRGGGYTF
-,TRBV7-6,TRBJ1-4,CASSLGLGGSGGEKLFF
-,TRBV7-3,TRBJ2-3,CASSWGASTDTQYF
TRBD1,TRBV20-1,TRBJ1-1,CSASLQGDTEAFF
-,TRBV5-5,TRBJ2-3,CASSSPSGLPTDTQYF
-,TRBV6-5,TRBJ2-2,CASSYARDRTGELFF
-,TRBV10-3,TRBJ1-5,CAISESNQPQHF
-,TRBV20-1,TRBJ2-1,CSASRGASYNEQFF
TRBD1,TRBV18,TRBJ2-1,CASSPPGGTGANEQFF
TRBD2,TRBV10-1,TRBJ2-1,CASSEPVAGHNEQFF
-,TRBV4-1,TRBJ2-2,CASSQVSEATNTGELFF
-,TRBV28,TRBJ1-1,CASSFLRSGSTEAFF
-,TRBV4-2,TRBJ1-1,CASVNLNTEAFF
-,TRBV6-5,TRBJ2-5,CASSSFGLHQETQYF
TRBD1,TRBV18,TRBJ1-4,CASSQDREYNEKLFF
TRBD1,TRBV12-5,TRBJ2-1,CASGWGTAYNEQFF
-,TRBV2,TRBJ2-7,CASSERTAQPYEQYF
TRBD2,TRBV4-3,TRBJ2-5,CASSLGLAGGYQETQYF
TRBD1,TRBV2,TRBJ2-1,CASSPGQGQYNEQFF
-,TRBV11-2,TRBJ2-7,CASSLVAPQQYF
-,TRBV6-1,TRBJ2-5,CASSEGDERTQYF
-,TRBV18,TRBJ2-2,CASSPWTANTGELFF
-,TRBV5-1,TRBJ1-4,CASSLRPGFNEKLFF
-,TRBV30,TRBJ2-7,CAWRRGGYEQYF
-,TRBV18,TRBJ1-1,CASSPGNRLTTNTEAFF